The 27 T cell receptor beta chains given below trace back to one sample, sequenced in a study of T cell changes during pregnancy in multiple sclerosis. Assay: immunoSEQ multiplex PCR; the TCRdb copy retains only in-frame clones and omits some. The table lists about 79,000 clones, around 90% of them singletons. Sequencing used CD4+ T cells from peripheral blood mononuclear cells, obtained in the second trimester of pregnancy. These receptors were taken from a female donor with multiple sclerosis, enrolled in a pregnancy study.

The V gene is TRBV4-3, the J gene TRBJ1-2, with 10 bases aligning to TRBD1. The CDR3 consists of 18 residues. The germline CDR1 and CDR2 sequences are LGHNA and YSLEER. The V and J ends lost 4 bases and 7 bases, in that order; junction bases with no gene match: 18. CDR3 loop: CASSPSGGQGFSISGYTF. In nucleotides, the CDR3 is TGCGCCAGCAGCCCAAGTGGGGGACAGGGGTTTTCTATCAGTGGCTACACCTTC.

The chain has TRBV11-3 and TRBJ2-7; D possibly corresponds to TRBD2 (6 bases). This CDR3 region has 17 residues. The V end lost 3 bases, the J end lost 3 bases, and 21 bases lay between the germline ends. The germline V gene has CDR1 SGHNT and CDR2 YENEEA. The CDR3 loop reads CASSFYLGAGGVYEQYF. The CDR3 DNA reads TGTGCCAGCAGCTTTTACCTAGGGGCAGGAGGGGTCTACGAGCAGTACTTC.

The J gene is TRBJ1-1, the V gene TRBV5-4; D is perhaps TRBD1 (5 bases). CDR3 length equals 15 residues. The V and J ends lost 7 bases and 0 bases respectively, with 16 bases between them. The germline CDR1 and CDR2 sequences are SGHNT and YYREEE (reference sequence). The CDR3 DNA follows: TGTGCCAGCGGGTCGGGGGGAAGGATGAACACTGAAGCTTTCTTT. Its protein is CASGSGGRMNTEAFF.

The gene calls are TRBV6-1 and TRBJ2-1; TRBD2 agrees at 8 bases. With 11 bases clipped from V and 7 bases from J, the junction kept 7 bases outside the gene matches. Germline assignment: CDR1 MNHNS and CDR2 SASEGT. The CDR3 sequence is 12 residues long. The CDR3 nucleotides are TGTGCCGCCTGGGGGACTAGGAATGAGCAGTTCTTC. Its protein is CAAWGTRNEQFF.

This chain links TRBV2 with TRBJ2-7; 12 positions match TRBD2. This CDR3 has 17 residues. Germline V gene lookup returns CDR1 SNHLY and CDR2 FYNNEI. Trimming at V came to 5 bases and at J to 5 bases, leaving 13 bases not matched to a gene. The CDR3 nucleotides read TGTGCCAGCAGTCGTCTAGCGGGAGGGCCAAGGTACGACGAGCAGTACTTC. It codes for CASSRLAGGPRYDEQYF.

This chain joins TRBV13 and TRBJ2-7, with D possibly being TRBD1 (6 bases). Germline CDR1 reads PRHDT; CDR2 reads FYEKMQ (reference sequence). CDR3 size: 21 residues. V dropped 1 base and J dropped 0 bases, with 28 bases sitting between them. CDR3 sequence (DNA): TGTGCCAGCAGCTTAGCTTTTTTCCCAAGGACAGATGAAAAAAGCTCCTACGAGCAGTACTTC. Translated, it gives CASSLAFFPRTDEKSSYEQYF.

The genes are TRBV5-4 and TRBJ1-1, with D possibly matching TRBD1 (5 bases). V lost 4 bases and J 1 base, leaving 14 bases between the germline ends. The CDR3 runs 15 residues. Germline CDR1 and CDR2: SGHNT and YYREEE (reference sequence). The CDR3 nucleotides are TGTGCCAGCAGCCTCCGCAGGGACTCGAACACTGAAGCTTTCTTT. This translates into CASSLRRDSNTEAFF.

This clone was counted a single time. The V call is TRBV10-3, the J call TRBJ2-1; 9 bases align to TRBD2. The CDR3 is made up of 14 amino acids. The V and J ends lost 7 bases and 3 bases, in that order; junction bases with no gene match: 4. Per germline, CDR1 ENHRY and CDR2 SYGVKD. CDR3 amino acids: CAITERGVYNEQFF. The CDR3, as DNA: TGTGCCATCACCGAGCGGGGGGTCTACAATGAGCAGTTCTTC.

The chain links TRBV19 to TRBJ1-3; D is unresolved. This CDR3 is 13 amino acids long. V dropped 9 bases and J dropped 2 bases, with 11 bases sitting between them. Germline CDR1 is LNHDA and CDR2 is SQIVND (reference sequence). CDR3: CASGSGAGNTIYF. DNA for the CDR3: TGTGCCAGCGGTAGTGGTGCTGGAAACACCATATATTTT. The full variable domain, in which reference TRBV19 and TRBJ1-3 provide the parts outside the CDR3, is DGGITQSPKYLFRKEGQNVTLSCEQNLNHDAMYWYRQDPGQGLRLIYYSQIVNDFQKGDIAEGYSVSREKKESFPLTVTSAQKNPTAFYLCASGSGAGNTIYFGEGSWLTVV.

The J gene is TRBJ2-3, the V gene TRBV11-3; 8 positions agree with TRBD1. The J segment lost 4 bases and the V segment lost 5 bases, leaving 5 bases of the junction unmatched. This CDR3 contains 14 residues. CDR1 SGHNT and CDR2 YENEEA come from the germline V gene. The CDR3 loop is CASSLGQGPDTQYF. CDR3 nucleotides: TGTGCCAGCAGCCTAGGACAGGGCCCAGATACGCAGTATTTT.

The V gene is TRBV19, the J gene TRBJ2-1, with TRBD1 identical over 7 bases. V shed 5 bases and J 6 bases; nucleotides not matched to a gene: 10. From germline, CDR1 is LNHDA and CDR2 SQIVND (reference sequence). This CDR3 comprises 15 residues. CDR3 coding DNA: TGTGCCAGTAGTGGAGAGACAGGGCGGGTCAATGAGCAGTTCTTC. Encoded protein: CASSGETGRVNEQFF.

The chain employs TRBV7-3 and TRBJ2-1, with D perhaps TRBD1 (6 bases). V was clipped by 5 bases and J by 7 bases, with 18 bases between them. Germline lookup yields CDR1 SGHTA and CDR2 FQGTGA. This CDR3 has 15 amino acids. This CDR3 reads CASSPNTGSWNEQFF. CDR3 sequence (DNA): TGTGCCAGCAGCCCCAACACAGGGTCTTGGAATGAGCAGTTCTTC. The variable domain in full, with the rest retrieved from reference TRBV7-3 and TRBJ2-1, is GAGVSQTPSNKVTEKGKYVELRCDPISGHTALYWYRQSLGQGPEFLIYFQGTGAADDSGLPNDRFFAVRPEGSVSTLKIQRTERGDSAVYLCASSPNTGSWNEQFFGPGTRLTVL.

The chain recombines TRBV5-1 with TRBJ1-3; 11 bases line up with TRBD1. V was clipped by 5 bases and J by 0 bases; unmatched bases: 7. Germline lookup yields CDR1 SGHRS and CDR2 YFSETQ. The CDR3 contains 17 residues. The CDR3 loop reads CASRKGQGANSGNTIYF. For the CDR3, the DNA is TGCGCCAGCAGAAAAGGACAGGGGGCGAACTCTGGAAACACCATATATTTT.

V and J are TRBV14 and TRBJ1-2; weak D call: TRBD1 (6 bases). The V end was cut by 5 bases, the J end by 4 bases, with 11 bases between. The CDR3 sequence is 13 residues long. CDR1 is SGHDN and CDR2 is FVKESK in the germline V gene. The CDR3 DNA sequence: TGTGCCAGCAGCGATACAGGGTTCTATGGCTACACCTTC. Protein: CASSDTGFYGYTF.

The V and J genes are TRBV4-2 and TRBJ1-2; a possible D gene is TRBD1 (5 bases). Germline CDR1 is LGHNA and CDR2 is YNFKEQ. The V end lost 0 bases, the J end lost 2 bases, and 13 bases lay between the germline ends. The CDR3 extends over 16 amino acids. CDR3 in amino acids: CASSQDSGAGNYGYTF. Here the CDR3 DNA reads TGTGCCAGCAGCCAAGATAGTGGGGCAGGGAACTATGGCTACACCTTC.

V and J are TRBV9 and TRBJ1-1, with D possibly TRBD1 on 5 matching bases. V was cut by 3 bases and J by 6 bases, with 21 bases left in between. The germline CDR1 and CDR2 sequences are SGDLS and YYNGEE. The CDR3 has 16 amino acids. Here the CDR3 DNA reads TGTGCCAGCAGCGCCTACCCCGCAGGGCCCAACGCTGAAGCTTTCTTT. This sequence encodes CASSAYPAGPNAEAFF.

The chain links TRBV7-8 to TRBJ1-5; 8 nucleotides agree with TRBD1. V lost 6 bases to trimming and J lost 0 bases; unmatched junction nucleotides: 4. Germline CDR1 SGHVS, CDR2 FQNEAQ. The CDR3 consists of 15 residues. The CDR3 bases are TGTGCCAGCAGAAGAGACAGGGGTAGCAATCAGCCCCAGCATTTT. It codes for CASRRDRGSNQPQHF.

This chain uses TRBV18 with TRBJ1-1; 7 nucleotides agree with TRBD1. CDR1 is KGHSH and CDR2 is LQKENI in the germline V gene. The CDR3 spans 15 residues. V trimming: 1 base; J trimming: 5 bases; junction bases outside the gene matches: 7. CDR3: CASSPLDRVVTEAFF. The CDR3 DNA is TGTGCCAGCTCACCACTCGACAGGGTGGTAACTGAAGCTTTCTTT.

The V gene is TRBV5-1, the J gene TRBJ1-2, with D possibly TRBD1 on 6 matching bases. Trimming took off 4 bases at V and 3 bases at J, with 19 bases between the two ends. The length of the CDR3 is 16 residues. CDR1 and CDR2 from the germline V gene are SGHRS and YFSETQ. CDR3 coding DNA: TGCGCCAGCAGCACGACAGGTTCTATTTTTGACTATGGCTACACCTTC. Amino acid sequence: CASSTTGSIFDYGYTF. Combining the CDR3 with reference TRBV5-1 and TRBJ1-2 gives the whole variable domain KAGVTQTPRYLIKTRGQQVTLSCSPISGHRSVSWYQQTPGQGLQFLFEYFSETQRNKGNFPGRFSGRQFSNSRSEMNVSTLELGDSALYLCASSTTGSIFDYGYTFGSGTRLTVV.

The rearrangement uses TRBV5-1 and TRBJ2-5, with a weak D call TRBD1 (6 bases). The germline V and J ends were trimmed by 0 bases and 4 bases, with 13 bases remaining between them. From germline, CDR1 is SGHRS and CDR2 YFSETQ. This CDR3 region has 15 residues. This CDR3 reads CASSLGATGLETQYF. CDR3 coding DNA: TGCGCCAGCAGCTTGGGGGCTACAGGGTTAGAGACCCAGTACTTC.

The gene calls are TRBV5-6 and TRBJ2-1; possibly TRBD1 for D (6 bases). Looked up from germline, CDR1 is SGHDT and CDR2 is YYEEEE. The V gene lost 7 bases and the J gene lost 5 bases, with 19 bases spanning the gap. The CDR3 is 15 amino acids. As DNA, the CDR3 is TGTGCCAGCTCCCCAGGGGTGCTTATGGACAATGAGCAGTTCTTC. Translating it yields CASSPGVLMDNEQFF.

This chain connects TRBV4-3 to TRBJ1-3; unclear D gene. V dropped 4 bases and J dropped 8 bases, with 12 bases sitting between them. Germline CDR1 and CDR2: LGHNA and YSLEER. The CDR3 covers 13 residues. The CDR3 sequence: CASSPSTRDTIYF. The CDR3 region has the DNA TGCGCCAGCAGCCCATCCACGAGGGACACCATATATTTT.

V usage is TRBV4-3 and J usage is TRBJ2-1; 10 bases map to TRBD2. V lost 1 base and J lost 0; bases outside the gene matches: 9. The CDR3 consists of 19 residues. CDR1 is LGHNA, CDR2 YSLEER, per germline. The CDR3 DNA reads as TGCGCCAGCAGCCAAGGAAGCGGGGGGGCCGGGCGCTCCTACAATGAGCAGTTCTTC. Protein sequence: CASSQGSGGAGRSYNEQFF.

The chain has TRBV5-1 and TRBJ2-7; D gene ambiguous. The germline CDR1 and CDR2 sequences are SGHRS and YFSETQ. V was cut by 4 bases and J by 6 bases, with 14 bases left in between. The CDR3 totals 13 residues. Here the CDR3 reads CASSPGRNSEQYF. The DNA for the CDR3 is TGCGCCAGCAGCCCAGGAAGGAATTCCGAGCAGTACTTC.

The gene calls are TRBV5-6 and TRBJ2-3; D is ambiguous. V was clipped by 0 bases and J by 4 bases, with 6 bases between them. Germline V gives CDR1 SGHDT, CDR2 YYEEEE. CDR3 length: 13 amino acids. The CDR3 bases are TGTGCCAGCAGCTTGGTCGGAGCAGATACGCAGTATTTT. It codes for CASSLVGADTQYF.

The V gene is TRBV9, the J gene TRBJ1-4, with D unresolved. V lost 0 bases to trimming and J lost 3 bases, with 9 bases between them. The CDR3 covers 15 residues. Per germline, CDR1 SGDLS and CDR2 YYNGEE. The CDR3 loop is CASSVGPDSNEKLFF. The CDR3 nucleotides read TGTGCCAGCAGCGTAGGGCCGGACTCTAATGAAAAACTGTTTTTT.

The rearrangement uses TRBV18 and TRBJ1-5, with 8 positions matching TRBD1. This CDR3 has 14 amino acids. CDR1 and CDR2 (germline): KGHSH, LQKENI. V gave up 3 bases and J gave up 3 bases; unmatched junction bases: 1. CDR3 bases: TGTGCCAGCTCACCGGGACAGGACAATCAGCCCCAGCATTTT. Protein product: CASSPGQDNQPQHF.